This T cell receptor (beta chain) was recovered during a study of blood T cell repertoires in COVID-19. Study context: COVID-19 samples, acute and convalescent, were from the United States, Italy and Spain. Sources were T cells, B-cell-depleted T cells, or PBMCs; the material itself was cDNA or gDNA.

Authors' processing steps: Reference gene primer amplification yielded estimated nucleated cell counts. Sequencing used immunoSEQ multiplex PCR; TCRdb keeps in-frame clones, though not all of them. From that table come the V and J calls and clone size; the DNA was used to work out D and trimming. The table has 70,000 to 90,000 clones, roughly three quarters seen once. Trimming stripped 1 base from V and 1 base from J, with 16 bases between. Germline lookup yields CDR1 KGHSH and CDR2 LQKENI. This CDR3 is 17 amino acids long. The source material was peripheral blood. The J gene is TRBJ1-2, the V gene TRBV18; tentative D call: TRBD1 (5 bases). The origin of this receptor is a human donor in a cohort sampled during active COVID-19. This CDR3 reads CASSPRRPGQNNYGYTF. In nucleotides, the CDR3 is TGTGCCAGCTCACCACGTCGCCCAGGACAAAATAACTATGGCTACACCTTC. The full variable domain, in which reference TRBV18 and TRBJ1-2 provide the parts outside the CDR3, is NAGVMQNPRHLVRRRGQEARLRCSPMKGHSHVYWYRQLPEEGLKFMVYLQKENIIDESGMPKERFSAEFPKEGPSILRIQQVVRGDSAAYFCASSPRRPGQNNYGYTFGSGTRLTVV.